The source of this T cell receptor (beta chain) is a study of blood T cell repertoires in COVID-19. Study details: COVID-19 samples, acute and convalescent, were from the United States, Italy and Spain. Sample material is recorded as cDNA or gDNA derived from T cells, B-cell-depleted T cells, or PBMCs.

The germline V and J ends were trimmed by 3 bases and 6 bases, with 15 bases remaining between them. The V gene's germline CDR1 is SGHRS and CDR2 YFSETQ. This CDR3 comprises 14 residues. Clones were sequenced by immunoSEQ multiplex PCR, and TCRdb holds only the in-frame ones, with some missing. This table has about 480,000 clones, around 87% appearing once. Participants, about 18 to 90 years old, spanned 25 or so US areas. Recovery meant two consecutive negative NP/OP PCR tests, professional clearance, or resolved symptoms. This sequence was found in a woman in her forties who had recovered from COVID-19. The sequenced sample consisted of PBMCs or T cells enriched from blood (not recorded which). The V gene is TRBV5-1, the J gene TRBJ1-2, with TRBD1 as a possible D gene (6 bases). The CDR3, as DNA: TGCGCCAGCAGCTCAACGGGACAAGATGATGGCTACACCTTC. This gives the protein CASSSTGQDDGYTF.